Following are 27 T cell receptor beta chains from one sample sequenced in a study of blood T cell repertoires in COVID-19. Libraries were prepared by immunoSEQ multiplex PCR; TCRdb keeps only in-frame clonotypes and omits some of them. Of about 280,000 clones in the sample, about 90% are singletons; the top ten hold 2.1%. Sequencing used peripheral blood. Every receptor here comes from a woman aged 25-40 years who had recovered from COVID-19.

The CDR3 DNA reads TGTGCCAGCAGCTTAGACAGCGGGGGGAACGCTGAGCAGTTCTTC. Residues: CASSLDSGGNAEQFF. The chain couples TRBV7-2 to TRBJ2-1; 9 bases agree with TRBD2. With V trimmed by 1 base and J by 9 bases, 7 bases remained unmatched. The CDR3 runs to 15 residues. Looked up from germline, CDR1 is SGHTA and CDR2 is FQGNSA.

CDR3 bases: TGTGCCAGCAGCCCCGCAGGCCCCACTGAAGCTTTCTTT. This encodes CASSPAGPTEAFF. This rearrangement joins TRBV5-6 to TRBJ1-1, with no clear D. V was cut by 4 bases and J by 4 bases, with 11 bases left in between. This CDR3 is built from 13 residues. CDR1 is SGHDT and CDR2 is YYEEEE in the germline V gene.

The CDR3: CASSLDENRRTDTQYF. CDR3 nucleotides: TGTGCCAGCAGCTTAGATGAGAACCGCCGTACAGATACGCAGTATTTT. V gene TRBV11-2 combines with J gene TRBJ2-3; no clear D gene. The V and J ends lost 0 bases and 3 bases respectively, with 13 bases between them. The CDR3 length is 16 residues. The germline V gene has CDR1 SGHAT and CDR2 FQNNGV.

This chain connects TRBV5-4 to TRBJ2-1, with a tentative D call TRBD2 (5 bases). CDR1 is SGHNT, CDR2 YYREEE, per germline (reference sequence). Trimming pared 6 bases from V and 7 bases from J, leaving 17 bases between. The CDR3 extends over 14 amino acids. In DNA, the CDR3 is TGTGCCAGCACCCTAAGGGAGTTCGTAAATGAGCAGTTCTTC. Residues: CASTLREFVNEQFF.

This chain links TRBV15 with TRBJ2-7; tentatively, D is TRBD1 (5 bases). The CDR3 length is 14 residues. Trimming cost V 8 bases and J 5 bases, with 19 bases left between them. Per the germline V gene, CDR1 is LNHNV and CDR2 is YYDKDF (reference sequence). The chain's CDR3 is CATAPSGRAHEQYF. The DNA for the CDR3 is TGTGCCACCGCTCCCTCCGGCAGGGCCCACGAGCAGTACTTC.

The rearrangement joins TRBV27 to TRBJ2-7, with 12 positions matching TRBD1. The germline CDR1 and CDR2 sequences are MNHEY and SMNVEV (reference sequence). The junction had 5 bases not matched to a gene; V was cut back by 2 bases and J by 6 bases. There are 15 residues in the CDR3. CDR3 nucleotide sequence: TGTGCCAGCAGTTTAGTGGGACAGGGGGCAGGCGAGCAGTACTTC. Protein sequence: CASSLVGQGAGEQYF.

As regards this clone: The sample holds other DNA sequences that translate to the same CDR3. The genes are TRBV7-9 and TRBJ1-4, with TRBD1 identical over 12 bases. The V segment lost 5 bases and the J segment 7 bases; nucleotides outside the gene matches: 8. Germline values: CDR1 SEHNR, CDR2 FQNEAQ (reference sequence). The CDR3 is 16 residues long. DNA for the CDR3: TGTGCCAGCAGCCCCGGGACAGGGGGCGCGGGTGAAAAACTGTTTTTT. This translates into CASSPGTGGAGEKLFF.

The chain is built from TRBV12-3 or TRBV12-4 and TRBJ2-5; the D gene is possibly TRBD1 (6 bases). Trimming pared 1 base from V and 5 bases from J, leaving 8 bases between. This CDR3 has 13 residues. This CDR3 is CASSLDTGETQYF. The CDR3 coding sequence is TGTGCCAGCAGTTTAGACACAGGGGAGACCCAGTACTTC.

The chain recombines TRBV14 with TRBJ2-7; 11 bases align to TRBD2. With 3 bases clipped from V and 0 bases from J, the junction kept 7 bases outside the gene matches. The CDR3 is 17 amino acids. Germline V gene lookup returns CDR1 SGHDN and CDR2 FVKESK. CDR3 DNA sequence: TGTGCCAGCAGCCACGGAACTCTAGCGGGAGGCTCCTACGAGCAGTACTTC. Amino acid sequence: CASSHGTLAGGSYEQYF.

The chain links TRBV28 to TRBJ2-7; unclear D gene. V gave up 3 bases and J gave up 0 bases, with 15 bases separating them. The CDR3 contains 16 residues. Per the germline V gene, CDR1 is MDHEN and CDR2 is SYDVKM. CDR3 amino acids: CASSFPSAKNSYEQYF. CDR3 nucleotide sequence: TGTGCCAGCAGTTTTCCTTCAGCGAAAAACTCCTACGAGCAGTACTTC.

The CDR3 protein is CASSLEGYSNQPQHF. Written as DNA, the CDR3 is TGTGCCAGCAGTTTGGAGGGGTATAGCAATCAGCCCCAGCATTTT. V usage is TRBV28 and J usage is TRBJ1-5; TRBD1 is a possible D gene (5 bases). The CDR3 loop spans 15 amino acids. Germline lookup yields CDR1 MDHEN and CDR2 SYDVKM. Trimming cost V 3 bases and J 0 bases, with 9 bases left between them.

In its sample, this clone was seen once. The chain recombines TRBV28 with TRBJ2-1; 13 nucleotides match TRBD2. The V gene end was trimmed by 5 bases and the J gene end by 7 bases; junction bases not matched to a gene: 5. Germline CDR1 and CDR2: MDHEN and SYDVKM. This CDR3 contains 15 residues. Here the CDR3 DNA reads TGTGCCAGCAGTCCCGGGACTAGCGGGATTAATGAGCAGTTCTTC. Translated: CASSPGTSGINEQFF.

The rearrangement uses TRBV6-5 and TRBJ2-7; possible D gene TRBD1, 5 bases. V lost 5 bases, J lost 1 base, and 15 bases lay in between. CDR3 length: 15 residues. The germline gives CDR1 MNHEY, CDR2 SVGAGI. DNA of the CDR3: TGTGCCAGCAGTCAAACAGGTACTCAATCCTACGAGCAGTACTTC. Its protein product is CASSQTGTQSYEQYF.

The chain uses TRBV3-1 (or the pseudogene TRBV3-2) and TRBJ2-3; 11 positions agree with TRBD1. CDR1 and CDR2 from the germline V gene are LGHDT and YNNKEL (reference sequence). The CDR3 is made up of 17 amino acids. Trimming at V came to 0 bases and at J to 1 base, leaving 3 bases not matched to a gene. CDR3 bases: TGTGCCAGCAGCCAAGATAGGACAGGGGGCGGCACAGATACGCAGTATTTT. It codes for CASSQDRTGGGTDTQYF.

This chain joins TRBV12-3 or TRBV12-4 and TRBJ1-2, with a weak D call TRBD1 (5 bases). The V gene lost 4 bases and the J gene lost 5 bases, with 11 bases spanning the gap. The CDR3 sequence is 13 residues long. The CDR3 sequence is CASSSRGNYGYTF. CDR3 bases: TGTGCCAGCAGTTCCCGGGGGAATTATGGCTACACCTTC.

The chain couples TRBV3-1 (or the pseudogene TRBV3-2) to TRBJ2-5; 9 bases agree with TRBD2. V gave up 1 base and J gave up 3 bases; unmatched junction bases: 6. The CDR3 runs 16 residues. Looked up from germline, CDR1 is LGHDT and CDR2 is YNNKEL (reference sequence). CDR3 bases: TGTGCCAGCAGCCAAGCCGAAGCTAGCGGGAAAGAGACCCAGTACTTC. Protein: CASSQAEASGKETQYF.

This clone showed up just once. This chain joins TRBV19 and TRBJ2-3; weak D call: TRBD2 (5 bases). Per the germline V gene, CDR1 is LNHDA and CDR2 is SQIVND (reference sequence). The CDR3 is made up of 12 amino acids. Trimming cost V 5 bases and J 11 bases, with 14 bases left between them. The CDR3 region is CASSPPGMGQYF. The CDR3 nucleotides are TGTGCCAGTAGTCCCCCGGGGATGGGGCAGTATTTT.

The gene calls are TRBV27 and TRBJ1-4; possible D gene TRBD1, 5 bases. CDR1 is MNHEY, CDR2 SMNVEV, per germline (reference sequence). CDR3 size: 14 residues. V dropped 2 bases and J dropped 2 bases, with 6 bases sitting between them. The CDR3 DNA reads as TGTGCCAGCAGTTTACAGGGTACTAATGAAAAACTGTTTTTT. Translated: CASSLQGTNEKLFF.

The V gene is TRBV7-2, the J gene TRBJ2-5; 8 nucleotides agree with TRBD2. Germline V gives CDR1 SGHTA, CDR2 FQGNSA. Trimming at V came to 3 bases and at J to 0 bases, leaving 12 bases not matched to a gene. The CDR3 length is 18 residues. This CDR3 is CASSLGLMSGSYQETQYF. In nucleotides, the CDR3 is TGTGCCAGCAGCTTGGGTTTGATGAGCGGGAGTTACCAAGAGACCCAGTACTTC.

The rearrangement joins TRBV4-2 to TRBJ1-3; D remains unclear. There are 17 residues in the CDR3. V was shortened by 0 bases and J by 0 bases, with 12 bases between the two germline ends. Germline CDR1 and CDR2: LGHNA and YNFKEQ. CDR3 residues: CASSQDLSTSSGNTIYF. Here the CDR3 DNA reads TGTGCCAGCAGCCAAGACCTTTCCACGAGCTCTGGAAACACCATATATTTT.

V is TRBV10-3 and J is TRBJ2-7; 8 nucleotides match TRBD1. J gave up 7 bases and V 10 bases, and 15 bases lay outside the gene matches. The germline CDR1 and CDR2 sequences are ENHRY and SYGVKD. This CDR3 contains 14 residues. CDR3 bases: TGTGCCACTGAACAGGGGGAGATTCCTACGGAGCAGTACTTC. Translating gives CATEQGEIPTEQYF.

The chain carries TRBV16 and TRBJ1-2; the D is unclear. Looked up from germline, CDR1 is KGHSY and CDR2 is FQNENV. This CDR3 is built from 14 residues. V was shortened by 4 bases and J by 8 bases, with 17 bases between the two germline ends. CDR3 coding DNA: TGTGCCAGCAGCCCTTCCGGCCGTGAGGGCGGCTACACCTTC. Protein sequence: CASSPSGREGGYTF.

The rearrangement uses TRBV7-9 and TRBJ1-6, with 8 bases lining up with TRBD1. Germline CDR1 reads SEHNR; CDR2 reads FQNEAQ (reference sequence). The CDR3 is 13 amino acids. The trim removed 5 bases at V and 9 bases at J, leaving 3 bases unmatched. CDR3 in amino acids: CASSPDRASPLHF. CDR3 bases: TGTGCCAGCAGCCCGGACAGGGCTTCACCCCTCCACTTT.

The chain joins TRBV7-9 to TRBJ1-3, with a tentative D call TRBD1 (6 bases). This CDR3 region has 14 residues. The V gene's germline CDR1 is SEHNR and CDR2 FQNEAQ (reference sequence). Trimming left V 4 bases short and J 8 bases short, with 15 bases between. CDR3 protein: CASSSGAGQDTIYF. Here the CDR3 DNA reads TGTGCCAGCAGCTCAGGGGCCGGTCAAGACACCATATATTTT. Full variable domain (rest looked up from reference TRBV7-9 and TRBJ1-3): DTGVSQNPRHKITKRGQNVTFRCDPISEHNRLYWYRQTLGQGPEFLTYFQNEAQLEKSRLLSDRFSAERPKGSFSTLEIQRTEQGDSAMYLCASSSGAGQDTIYFGEGSWLTVV.

CDR3 in amino acids: CASSLSTTGNTGELFF. Written as DNA, the CDR3 is TGCGCCAGCAGCTTGTCAACGACAGGGAACACCGGGGAGCTGTTTTTT. The chain links TRBV5-1 to TRBJ2-2, with D possibly being TRBD1 (6 bases). The CDR3 is 16 amino acids. Germline V gives CDR1 SGHRS, CDR2 YFSETQ. Trimming cost V 1 base and J 1 base, with 11 bases left between them. Supplemented by reference TRBV5-1 and TRBJ2-2, the full variable domain reads KAGVTQTPRYLIKTRGQQVTLSCSPISGHRSVSWYQQTPGQGLQFLFEYFSETQRNKGNFPGRFSGRQFSNSRSEMNVSTLELGDSALYLCASSLSTTGNTGELFFGEGSRLTVL.

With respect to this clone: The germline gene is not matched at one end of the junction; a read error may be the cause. This CDR3 reads CEPGTRVLNNEQFF. The CDR3 coding sequence is TGCGAGCCCGGCACGCGGGTGTTGAACAATGAGCAGTTCTTC. The gene calls are TRBV7-6 and TRBJ2-1; TRBD2 is a possible D gene (5 bases). In germline, CDR1 is SGHVS, CDR2 FNYEAQ. This CDR3 region has 14 residues. The whole variable domain, filled in from reference TRBV7-6 and TRBJ2-1, reads GAGVSQSPRYKVTKRGQDVALRCDPISGHVSLYWYRQALGQGPEFLTYFNYEAQQDKSGLPNDRFSAERPEGSISTLTIQRTEQRDSAMYRCEPGTRVLNNEQFFGPGTRLTVL.

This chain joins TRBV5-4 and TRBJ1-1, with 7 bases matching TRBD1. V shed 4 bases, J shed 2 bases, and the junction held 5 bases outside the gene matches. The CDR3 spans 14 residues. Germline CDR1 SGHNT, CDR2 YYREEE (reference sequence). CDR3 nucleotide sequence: TGTGCCAGCAGCAGTTACAGGGGAAACACTGAAGCTTTCTTT. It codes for CASSSYRGNTEAFF.